These 8 T cell receptor beta chains came from one sample sequenced in a study of T-cell memory formation after mild COVID-19. TCRdb re-derived calls from the 5' RACE reads in MiXCR, one entry per CDR3 protein. The top ten hold roughly 24% of the sample, which has about 270,000 distinct CDR3 sequences, about 16% seen once. The specimen sequenced was PBMCs or a T cell subset sorted from them (not recorded which). These receptors all come from a man aged 18 to 29 who had mild COVID-19 (a few samples of this study predate the infection). Cell type and time point are not known.

V and J are TRBV27 and TRBJ2-2; maybe TRBD1 (6 bases). The CDR3 totals 16 residues. Per the germline V gene, CDR1 is MNHEY and CDR2 is SMNVEV (reference sequence). V lost 5 bases to trimming and J lost 6 bases, with 19 bases between them. The chain's CDR3 is CASSPTWDIRAGELFF. The CDR3 nucleotides are TGTGCCAGCAGTCCCACCTGGGACATTCGCGCCGGGGAGCTGTTTTTT.

This clonotype came up a few times. The V and J genes are TRBV2 and TRBJ2-4; the D is unclear. Trimming cost V 7 bases and J 6 bases, with 16 bases left between them. Germline V CDR1 and CDR2: SNHLY, FYNNEI. The CDR3 covers 14 residues. The CDR3 DNA is TGTGCCAGCACCCCCCCGGGCGGTAGAAACATTCAGTACTTC. Translated: CASTPPGGRNIQYF. The whole variable domain, remainder taken from reference TRBV2 and TRBJ2-4, is EPEVTQTPSHQVTQMGQEVILRCVPISNHLYFYWYRQILGQKVEFLVSFYNNEISEKSEIFDDQFSVERPDGSNFTLKIRSTKLEDSAMYFCASTPPGGRNIQYFGAGTRLSVL.

This clonotype was counted only a few times. Sequence at one end of the junction differs from germline and may be a read error. The chain links TRBV7-7 to TRBJ2-1; D may be TRBD2 (6 bases). The germline V gene encodes CDR1 SSHAT and CDR2 FNYEAQ (reference sequence). The CDR3 loop spans 13 amino acids. In nucleotides, the CDR3 is TGTGCTAGCAGCCCGAATCGAGGGGACTTGCCGTTCTTC. Its translation is CASSPNRGDLPFF.

This chain uses TRBV2 with TRBJ2-7; D ambiguous. V lost 6 bases and J 3 bases, leaving 18 bases between the germline ends. The CDR3 is 15 amino acids. Germline values: CDR1 SNHLY, CDR2 FYNNEI. Here the CDR3 DNA reads TGTGCCAGCAGCGGGTCGCTCTTGAACCGCTACGAGCAGTACGTC. Protein product: CASSGSLLNRYEQYV.

The CDR3 DNA follows: TGCAGTGCCGTCGCTGGGGGCAATGAGCAGTTCTTC. This encodes CSAVAGGNEQFF. The V and J genes are TRBV20-1 and TRBJ2-1; the D gene could be TRBD1 or TRBD2 (5 bases each). The V and J ends lost 6 bases and 6 bases respectively, with 12 bases between them. Germline assignment: CDR1 DFQATT and CDR2 SNEGSKA (reference sequence). The CDR3 has 12 residues.

The chain uses TRBV4-3 and TRBJ2-7; unclear D gene. V was pared by 4 bases and J by 1 base, with 14 bases between. Germline assignment: CDR1 LGHNA and CDR2 YSLEER. The CDR3 runs to 15 residues. CDR3 coding DNA: TGCGCCAGCAGCCCGTCAGTTGCGGTTTCCTACGAGCAGTACGTC. As protein: CASSPSVAVSYEQYV.

In this sample, this clonotype turned up many times. This sequence joins TRBV4-3 and TRBJ2-3; D not certain. Germline V CDR1 and CDR2: LGHNA, YSLEER. This CDR3 is 13 amino acids long. Trimming shortened V by 0 bases and J by 3 bases, and 4 bases separated the two germline ends. The CDR3 coding sequence is TGCGCCAGCAGCCAAGATATAACAGATACGCAGTATTTT. Translated, it gives CASSQDITDTQYF.

V and J are TRBV7-2 and TRBJ2-5; D is unclear. Trimming pared 4 bases from V and 5 bases from J, leaving 8 bases between. The CDR3 consists of 12 residues. Germline CDR1 is SGHTA and CDR2 is FQGNSA. CDR3 amino acids: CASSSDDETQYF. CDR3 DNA: TGTGCCAGCAGCTCGGACGATGAGACCCAGTACTTC.